The sample holds a few counts of the clone carrying this TCR beta chain. Antigen unknown. The sample originates from a study of response to subunit inactivated influenza vaccine. This CDR3 has 14 residues. In germline, CDR1 is DFQATT, CDR2 SNEGSKA (reference sequence). TCRdb processed the RT-PCR reads anew with MiXCR; each CDR3 protein has one entry. Of about 780,000 distinct CDR3 sequences listed, around 18% are singletons. General study findings and limits: Few new T cells, the authors suggested, are recruited by each seasonal influenza vaccination.

The source of this sequence is a man in his fifties or sixties who received an inactivated influenza vaccine. The chain employs TRBV20-1 and TRBJ2-1; 8 positions match TRBD1. The sample was PBMCs from blood, taken roughly 5 days after vaccination. The CDR3 protein is CRAHRDRTYNEQFF. The CDR3 DNA sequence: TGCAGAGCCCATCGGGACAGGACTTACAATGAGCAGTTCTTC.